These 10 T cell receptor beta chains share one sample of origin, sequenced in a study of CD8 T cells in Susac syndrome. Reverse transcription of roughly 0.45 to 1 ug RNA was performed with random hexamers. In TCRdb, the immunoSEQ multiplex PCR reads were re-called with MiXCR into one record per CDR3 protein. This sample has just over 150,000 distinct CDR3 sequences; approximately 96% occur once, and the top ten carry around 0.21%. The sequenced sample was CD8+ T cells from PBMCs. The receptor set was obtained from a human donor with multiple sclerosis.

This chain joins TRBV5-4 and TRBJ2-5; maybe TRBD1 (5 bases). V lost 2 bases and J 5 bases, leaving 13 bases between the germline ends. Germline CDR1 is SGHNT and CDR2 is YYREEE (reference sequence). The CDR3 has 14 amino acids. The CDR3 DNA follows: TGTGCCAGCAGCTTAGCAGGGATCGAGGAGACCCAGTACTTC. Protein: CASSLAGIEETQYF. Filled out from reference TRBV5-4 and TRBJ2-5, the complete variable domain reads ETGVTQSPTHLIKTRGQQVTLRCSSQSGHNTVSWYQQALGQGPQFIFQYYREEENGRGNFPPRFSGLQFPNYSSELNVNALELDDSALYLCASSLAGIEETQYFGPGTRLLVL.

This rearrangement joins TRBV7-6 to TRBJ1-5; D is undetermined. Trimming shortened V by 4 bases and J by 0 bases, and 16 bases separated the two germline ends. Germline V CDR1 and CDR2: SGHVS, FNYEAQ. There are 17 residues in the CDR3. The CDR3 DNA is TGTGCCAGCAGCTCCACTGCCAACTCCTATAGCAATCAGCCCCAGCATTTT. Protein: CASSSTANSYSNQPQHF.

The chain combines TRBV18 with TRBJ1-1; 7 bases are shared with TRBD1. The germline V gene has CDR1 KGHSH and CDR2 LQKENI. CDR3 length equals 16 residues. Losses at the gene ends were 5 bases for V and 0 bases for J; bases not matched to a gene: 9. The CDR3 loop is CASSSRQGLMNTEAFF. The CDR3 coding sequence is TGTGCCAGCTCATCGCGACAGGGACTAATGAACACTGAAGCTTTCTTT. The variable domain in full, with the rest retrieved from reference TRBV18 and TRBJ1-1, is NAGVMQNPRHLVRRRGQEARLRCSPMKGHSHVYWYRQLPEEGLKFMVYLQKENIIDESGMPKERFSAEFPKEGPSILRIQQVVRGDSAAYFCASSSRQGLMNTEAFFGQGTRLTVV.

The chain combines TRBV7-9 with TRBJ2-5, with D uncertain. Between the trimmed V and J ends, which lost 6 bases and 5 bases, there was a span of 7 bases. CDR1 is SEHNR and CDR2 is FQNEAQ in the germline V gene (reference sequence). The CDR3 runs to 11 residues. CDR3 bases: TGTGCCAGCAGGATTGGTGAGACCCAGTACTTC. It encodes CASRIGETQYF.

This sequence joins TRBV9 and TRBJ2-5; 8 nucleotides match TRBD1. The CDR3 runs 14 residues. Germline loops: CDR1 SGDLS, CDR2 YYNGEE. The ends lost 3 bases at V and 2 bases at J; junction bases unmatched: 3. CDR3 sequence: CASSARTGQETQYF. CDR3 bases: TGTGCCAGCAGCGCTCGGACAGGGCAAGAGACCCAGTACTTC. The full variable domain, rest sourced from reference TRBV9 and TRBJ2-5, is DSGVTQTPKHLITATGQRVTLRCSPRSGDLSVYWYQQSLDQGLQFLIQYYNGEERAKGNILERFSAQQFPDLHSELNLSSLELGDSALYFCASSARTGQETQYFGPGTRLLVL.

The V and J genes are TRBV3-1 and TRBJ2-7; 8 positions match TRBD1. Per the germline V gene, CDR1 is LGHDT and CDR2 is YNNKEL (reference sequence). J was trimmed by 7 bases and V by 1 base; bases with no gene match: 15. The CDR3 runs 17 residues. CDR3 DNA sequence: TGTGCCAGCAGCCAAGTCGCGGGCCCGGACAGGGAATTTGAGCAGTACTTC. This codes for CASSQVAGPDREFEQYF.

Here the CDR3 DNA reads TGTGCCAGCAGCTTAGCCTACAGGGGGCATCTGGATGGCTACACCTTC. Residues: CASSLAYRGHLDGYTF. This chain connects TRBV7-8 to TRBJ1-2; TRBD1 matches at 9 bases. Germline CDR1 reads SGHVS; CDR2 reads FQNEAQ. The CDR3 consists of 16 residues. V trimming: 0 bases; J trimming: 6 bases; junction bases outside the gene matches: 8.

This clonotype was picked up one time. The chain combines TRBV29-1 with TRBJ2-5; TRBD1 matches 7 bases. Per the germline V gene, CDR1 is SQVTM and CDR2 is ANQGSEA. This CDR3 has 13 residues. V trimming: 3 bases; J trimming: 7 bases; junction bases outside the gene matches: 8. The CDR3 DNA sequence: TGCAGCGTTGATCTGGGTCAGGGGGTGACCCAGTACTTC. Translated: CSVDLGQGVTQYF.

The CDR3 nucleotides are TGCAGTGCTAAGGCCACACGGAACTATGGCTACACCTTC. Its translation is CSAKATRNYGYTF. The J gene is TRBJ1-2, the V gene TRBV20-1, with unresolved D. The ends were cut back, 4 bases at V and 2 bases at J, with 11 bases in the middle. Per the germline V gene, CDR1 is DFQATT and CDR2 is SNEGSKA (reference sequence). CDR3 size: 13 residues.

The chain is built from TRBV29-1 and TRBJ2-5; D not certain. V lost 5 bases, J lost 9 bases, and 22 bases lay in between. The CDR3 totals 14 residues. Germline V lookup: CDR1 SQVTM, CDR2 ANQGSEA. CDR3 region: CSVPRTMDVRSQYF. The CDR3 DNA follows: TGCAGCGTTCCCCGGACCATGGACGTCCGGTCCCAGTACTTC.